These T cell receptor beta chains were read from a single sample in a study of shared clonotypes between healthy human individuals. The table came from immunoSEQ multiplex PCR; TCRdb's copy has only in-frame clones and leaves some out. The sample has a few hundred thousand clones; around 97% are singletons. The sequenced material came from naive CD4+ T cells sorted from blood. The receptors were sampled from a woman aged 25-40 years in good health. CDR3s include the opening cysteine and the closing phenylalanine or tryptophan. The D gene is left open where the match is weak. Part of the rows lack a size; the others show once, few, many or a class for expanded clones.

j_gene: TRBJ2-5; v_gene: TRBV2; d_gene: TRBD1; abundance: once; CDR3aa: CASSARGTGVGETQYF; CDR3nt: TGTGCCAGCAGTGCTCGAGGGACAGGGGTGGGAGAGACCCAGTACTTC
j_gene: TRBJ2-5; v_gene: TRBV15; d_gene: TRBD2; abundance: -; CDR3aa: CATSRGTSGSLETQYF; CDR3nt: TGTGCCACCAGCAGAGGGACTAGCGGGAGCCTAGAGACCCAGTACTTC
j_gene: TRBJ2-5; v_gene: TRBV2; d_gene: -; abundance: -; CDR3aa: CASSKGQLAPQETQYF; CDR3nt: TGTGCCAGCAGTAAAGGACAGTTGGCACCCCAAGAGACCCAGTACTTC
j_gene: TRBJ2-6; v_gene: TRBV10-2; d_gene: TRBD1; abundance: -; CDR3aa: CASKRTGRSSGANVLTF; CDR3nt: TGCGCCAGCAAAAGGACAGGCCGATCCTCTGGGGCCAACGTCCTGACTTTC
j_gene: TRBJ1-1; v_gene: TRBV2; d_gene: -; abundance: -; CDR3aa: CASSPEGGTEAFF; CDR3nt: TGTGCCAGCAGTCCCGAAGGCGGCACTGAAGCTTTCTTT
j_gene: TRBJ2-7; v_gene: TRBV19; d_gene: -; abundance: -; CDR3aa: CASSTIVAGEDEQYF; CDR3nt: TGTGCCAGTAGTACCATCGTGGCAGGCGAGGACGAGCAGTACTTC
j_gene: TRBJ2-1; v_gene: TRBV27; d_gene: TRBD2; abundance: -; CDR3aa: CASSYPTPPGKAPGLAGQNEQFF; CDR3nt: TGTGCCAGCAGTTATCCGACCCCGCCAGGAAAAGCCCCGGGACTAGCGGGACAGAATGAGCAGTTCTTC
j_gene: TRBJ2-3; v_gene: TRBV27; d_gene: TRBD1; abundance: -; CDR3aa: CASSLHSGGGDTQYF; CDR3nt: TGTGCCAGCAGCCTTCACTCAGGGGGCGGAGATACGCAGTATTTT
j_gene: TRBJ2-7; v_gene: TRBV4-2; d_gene: TRBD1; abundance: once; CDR3aa: CASSGGQRANYEQYF; CDR3nt: TGTGCCAGCAGCGGGGGACAGAGGGCTAACTACGAGCAGTACTTC
j_gene: TRBJ2-3; v_gene: TRBV2; d_gene: TRBD2; abundance: -; CDR3aa: CASIKTSGKPTDTQYF; CDR3nt: TGTGCCAGCATCAAGACTAGCGGAAAGCCTACAGATACGCAGTATTTT
j_gene: TRBJ1-2; v_gene: TRBV5-6; d_gene: TRBD1; abundance: -; CDR3aa: CASSLQGFDGYTF; CDR3nt: TGTGCCAGCAGTTTACAGGGGTTTGATGGCTACACCTTC
j_gene: TRBJ1-3; v_gene: TRBV10-3; d_gene: TRBD1; abundance: -; CDR3aa: CAISESRGTGEKGNTIYF; CDR3nt: TGTGCCATCAGTGAGTCCCGCGGGACAGGGGAAAAGGGAAACACCATATATTTT
j_gene: TRBJ2-5; v_gene: TRBV10-3; d_gene: -; abundance: -; CDR3aa: CAISGERETQYF; CDR3nt: TGTGCCATCAGTGGAGAAAGGGAGACCCAGTACTTC
j_gene: TRBJ2-7; v_gene: TRBV5-1; d_gene: -; abundance: -; CDR3aa: CASSIYSGAYEQYF; CDR3nt: TGCGCCAGCAGTATTTATAGCGGCGCCTACGAGCAGTACTTC
j_gene: TRBJ1-1; v_gene: TRBV28; d_gene: -; abundance: -; CDR3aa: CASRLLQSEAFF; CDR3nt: TGTGCCAGCAGATTGTTACAGTCTGAAGCTTTCTTT
j_gene: TRBJ2-3; v_gene: TRBV9; d_gene: -; abundance: -; CDR3aa: CASSAHATSTDTQYF; CDR3nt: TGTGCCAGCAGCGCCCACGCGACTAGCACAGATACGCAGTATTTT
j_gene: TRBJ2-7; v_gene: TRBV13; d_gene: TRBD2; abundance: -; CDR3aa: CASSSDGERGPHEQYF; CDR3nt: TGTGCCAGCAGCTCAGACGGGGAGCGGGGCCCCCACGAGCAGTACTTC
j_gene: TRBJ2-7; v_gene: TRBV7-2; d_gene: TRBD2; abundance: -; CDR3aa: CASSFHLGLAGVNEQYF; CDR3nt: TGTGCCAGCAGCTTCCACCTCGGACTAGCGGGAGTCAACGAGCAGTACTTC
j_gene: TRBJ2-2; v_gene: TRBV28; d_gene: TRBD2; abundance: -; CDR3aa: CASSQAGLAVRTGELFF; CDR3nt: TGTGCCAGCAGCCAAGCGGGACTAGCGGTCCGGACCGGGGAGCTGTTTTTT
j_gene: TRBJ1-5; v_gene: TRBV14; d_gene: -; abundance: -; CDR3aa: CASSQGQVRQPQHF; CDR3nt: TGTGCCAGCAGCCAAGGGCAGGTGCGACAGCCCCAGCATTTT
j_gene: TRBJ2-3; v_gene: TRBV13; d_gene: TRBD2; abundance: -; CDR3aa: CASSLTGGGTDTQYF; CDR3nt: TGTGCCAGCAGCTTGACTGGGGGGGGCACAGATACGCAGTATTTT
j_gene: TRBJ1-4; v_gene: TRBV27; d_gene: -; abundance: -; CDR3aa: CASSWAGNEKLFF; CDR3nt: TGTGCCAGCAGTTGGGCCGGTAATGAAAAACTGTTTTTT